This T cell receptor (beta chain) was recorded in a study of cytomegalovirus exposure and HLA in healthy donors. Regarding this clone: What it binds is unknown.

Trimming shortened V by 8 bases and J by 1 base, and 11 bases separated the two germline ends. CDR3 length: 12 residues. Looked up from germline, CDR1 is SQVTM and CDR2 is ANQGSEA. Researchers ran the PCR with 60 Vbeta and 13 Jbeta primers. Original processing methods: Later, roughly 80 million unique TCR beta chains were counted in an analysis, and approximately 10 million of them were shared. Produced via immunoSEQ multiplex PCR; TCRdb's table is partial and in-frame only. The V and J calls and clone size were taken over from that table, and D and trimming were inferred from the DNA. The repertoire holds approximately 160,000 clones, with 75% to 90% as singletons. Study-wide findings and caveats: TCR association rates varied by HLA locus in a later analysis, with DRB1 highest and HLA-C lowest.

The source material was PBMCs. This sequence was found in a human donor in good health. The chain is built from TRBV29-1 and TRBJ1-1, with D perhaps TRBD1 (5 bases). The CDR3 loop reads CSIRTGNTEAFF. The CDR3 DNA reads as TGCAGCATCCGCACAGGGAACACTGAAGCTTTCTTT.